This TCR beta chain was identified in a study of beta chain features in type 1 diabetes. Cell sorting via CD45RO/CCR7/CD25/CD127/CD95/CD27 was performed to obtain CD4+ naive, central memory, regulatory and stem cell-like memory cells. The CDR3 totals 15 residues. The germline gives CDR1 GTSNPN, CDR2 SVGIG (reference sequence). With 1 base removed from V and 0 bases from J, the gap between germline ends came to 10 bases. This clone was seen a handful of times. Its antigen is unidentified. Expressed TCRB transcripts were sequenced, since all the RNA that had been isolated was reverse transcribed. Produced via immunoSEQ multiplex PCR; TCRdb's table is partial and in-frame only. The sample has a few hundred thousand clones, 16% seen once. Study-wide points: Significant though moderate, a shortening of TCRB CDR3s appeared in all four CD4+ subsets of Type 1 diabetes patients.

The rearrangement links TRBV30 to TRBJ1-5, with a weak D call TRBD1 (5 bases). Sequenced material: naive CD4+ T cells from blood. This receptor was obtained from a man aged 30-40 years with type 1 diabetes. The CDR3 sequence is CAWSATGYSNQPQHF. CDR3 nucleotide sequence: TGTGCCTGGAGTGCCACAGGTTATAGCAATCAGCCCCAGCATTTT. The full variable domain, with the rest looked up from reference TRBV30 and TRBJ1-5, is SQTIHQWPATLVQPVGSPLSLECTVEGTSNPNLYWYRQAAGRGLQLLFYSVGIGQISSEVPQNLSASRPQDRQFILSSKKLLLSDSGFYLCAWSATGYSNQPQHFGDGTRLSIL.